This is a list of T cell receptor beta chains from one sample in a study of cytomegalovirus exposure and HLA in healthy donors. Sequencing used immunoSEQ multiplex PCR; TCRdb keeps in-frame clones, though not all of them. The sample is made up of approximately 37,000 clones, and the top ten hold approximately 10% of it. Sequenced sample: PBMCs. The receptors shown here come from a man aged 40-50 years in good health and CMV-seropositive. CDR3s include the opening cysteine and the closing phenylalanine or tryptophan.

CDR3: CATLRGEGHHTQYF
V: TRBV10-3
length: 14
J: TRBJ2-3

CDR3: CASSLGSPSGQETQYF
V: TRBV7-8
length: 16
J: TRBJ2-5

CDR3: CASSLDFPTFATEAFF
V: TRBV5-5
length: 16
J: TRBJ1-1

CDR3: CASSLLGGTGTNEKLFF
V: TRBV28
length: 17
J: TRBJ1-4

CDR3: CASSPRQGTNEKLFF
V: TRBV5-4
length: 15
J: TRBJ1-4

CDR3: CASSQRQDTEAFF
V: TRBV5-4
length: 13
J: TRBJ1-1

CDR3: CASSRAGGRYEQYF
V: TRBV19
length: 14
J: TRBJ2-7

CDR3: CASSSPNRGQGSTF
V: TRBV9
length: 14
J: TRBJ1-2

CDR3: CASSESQLRETQYF
V: TRBV25-1
length: 14
J: TRBJ2-5

CDR3: CASSSGGRGVETQYF
V: TRBV5-1
length: 15
J: TRBJ2-5

CDR3: CASSPIGGKLDGYTF
V: TRBV7-3
length: 15
J: TRBJ1-2

CDR3: CASSLEGLAYEQYF
V: TRBV7-6
length: 14
J: TRBJ2-7

CDR3: CASSPWGRGTEAFF
V: TRBV7-2
length: 14
J: TRBJ1-1

CDR3: CASSLPGSDRSFEQYF
V: TRBV11-2
length: 16
J: NA

CDR3: CASSLGGQNQPQHF
V: TRBV5-4
length: 14
J: TRBJ1-5

CDR3: CASSLSFAGPSSYNEQFF
V: TRBV27
length: 18
J: TRBJ2-1

CDR3: CASSPLAGVTDTQYF
V: TRBV7-9
length: 15
J: TRBJ2-3

CDR3: CASSPRGDYEQYF
V: TRBV9
length: 13
J: NA

CDR3: CASSHLGTGDTEAFF
V: TRBV13
length: 15
J: TRBJ1-1

CDR3: CASSPGGQGNQPQHF
V: TRBV18
length: 15
J: TRBJ1-5

CDR3: CASSRPTGAKNIQYF
V: TRBV7-9
length: 15
J: TRBJ2-4

CDR3: CAWSVTRLAGTDTQYF
V: TRBV30
length: 16
J: TRBJ2-3

CDR3: CASRNAGPMGEQYF
V: TRBV7-3
length: 14
J: NA

CDR3: CASSAGTGGEQYF
V: TRBV9
length: 13
J: TRBJ2-7

CDR3: CASSQGTGTQYF
V: TRBV4-1
length: 12
J: TRBJ2-3

CDR3: CASSLRQGDSPLHF
V: TRBV7-3
length: 14
J: TRBJ1-6

CDR3: CASSLGSGRAWDTQYF
V: TRBV7-2
length: 16
J: TRBJ2-3

CDR3: CASSGGGGDLPAFF
V: TRBV4-1
length: 14
J: TRBJ1-1

CDR3: CASSTRGSNEQYF
V: TRBV5-6
length: 13
J: TRBJ2-7

CDR3: CASSQLTGGTEAFF
V: TRBV14
length: 14
J: TRBJ1-1

CDR3: CASSLGLAGVTEQFF
V: TRBV7-7
length: 15
J: TRBJ2-1

CDR3: CAISESGSSGSSAYNEQFF
V: TRBV10-3
length: 19
J: TRBJ2-1

CDR3: CASSFAGGSYEQYF
V: TRBV27
length: 14
J: NA

CDR3: CATSRDRQPDTEAFF
V: TRBV15
length: 15
J: TRBJ1-1

CDR3: CASSSSGLLSYEQYF
V: TRBV27
length: 15
J: TRBJ2-7

CDR3: CAWSGNEAYGYTF
V: TRBV30
length: 13
J: TRBJ1-2

CDR3: CASRPGLAGGNTGELFF
V: TRBV5-4
length: 17
J: TRBJ2-2

CDR3: CAISEGTDYSNQPQHF
V: TRBV10-3
length: 16
J: TRBJ1-5

CDR3: CASSLANRDNSPLHF
V: TRBV28
length: 15
J: TRBJ1-6

CDR3: CASSYTPTGAGYTF
V: TRBV6-6
length: 14
J: TRBJ1-2

CDR3: CASSSQGLGGYTF
V: TRBV2
length: 13
J: TRBJ1-2

CDR3: CASSRQGEIGEQYF
V: TRBV7-9
length: 14
J: TRBJ2-7

CDR3: CSATQGIEQFF
V: TRBV20-1
length: 11
J: TRBJ2-1

CDR3: CASSLGPSPYNEQFF
V: TRBV11-2
length: 15
J: TRBJ2-1

CDR3: CASSFLASEAYEQYF
V: TRBV5-1
length: 15
J: TRBJ2-7

CDR3: CSGMTGNTEAFF
V: TRBV29-1
length: 12
J: TRBJ1-1

CDR3: CASIPEPPTLTPITDNEQFF
V: TRBV19
length: 20
J: TRBJ2-1

CDR3: CASSPPPDWLAYEQYF
V: TRBV7-9
length: 16
J: TRBJ2-7

CDR3: CASSPGQGYGYTF
V: TRBV5-1
length: 13
J: TRBJ1-2

CDR3: CAIEDSGQGEQYF
V: TRBV10-1
length: 13
J: TRBJ2-7

CDR3: CASSFSSVDTQYF
V: TRBV7-2
length: 13
J: TRBJ2-3

CDR3: CASSLRGRSSYNSPLHF
V: TRBV5-6
length: 17
J: TRBJ1-6

CDR3: CAWSVGAGDTQYF
V: TRBV30
length: 13
J: TRBJ2-3